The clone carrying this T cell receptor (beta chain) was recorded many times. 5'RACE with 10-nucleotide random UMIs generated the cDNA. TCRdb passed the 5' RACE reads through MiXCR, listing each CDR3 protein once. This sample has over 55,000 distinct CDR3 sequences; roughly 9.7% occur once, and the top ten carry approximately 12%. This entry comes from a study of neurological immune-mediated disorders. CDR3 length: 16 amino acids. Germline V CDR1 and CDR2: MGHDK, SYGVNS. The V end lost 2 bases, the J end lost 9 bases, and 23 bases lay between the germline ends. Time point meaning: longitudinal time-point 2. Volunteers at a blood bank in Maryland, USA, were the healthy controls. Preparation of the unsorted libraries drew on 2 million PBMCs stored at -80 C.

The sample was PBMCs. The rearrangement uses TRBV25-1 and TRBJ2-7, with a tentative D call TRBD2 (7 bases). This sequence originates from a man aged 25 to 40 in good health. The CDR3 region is CASSEQERDTGMGQYF. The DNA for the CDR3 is TGTGCCAGCAGTGAACAGGAGCGGGACACGGGTATGGGGCAGTACTTC.